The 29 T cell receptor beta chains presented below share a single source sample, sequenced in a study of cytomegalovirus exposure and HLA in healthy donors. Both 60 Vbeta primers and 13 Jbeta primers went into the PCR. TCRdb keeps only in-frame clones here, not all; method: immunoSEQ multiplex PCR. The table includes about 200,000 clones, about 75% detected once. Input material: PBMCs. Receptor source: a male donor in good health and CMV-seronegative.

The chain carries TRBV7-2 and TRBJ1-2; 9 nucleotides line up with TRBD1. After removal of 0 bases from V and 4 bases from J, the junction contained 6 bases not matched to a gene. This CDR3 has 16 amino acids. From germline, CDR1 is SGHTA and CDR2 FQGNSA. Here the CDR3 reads CASSLAWTGVGYGYTF. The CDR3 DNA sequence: TGTGCCAGCAGCTTAGCCTGGACAGGGGTTGGCTATGGCTACACCTTC.

CDR3 amino acids: CATSRGEGGARTDTQYF. The CDR3 DNA reads TGTGCCACCAGCAGAGGGGAGGGCGGAGCCCGCACAGATACGCAGTATTTT. The chain employs TRBV15 and TRBJ2-3; 7 bases are a match to TRBD2. The CDR3 extends over 17 amino acids. Germline CDR1 LNHNV, CDR2 YYDKDF (reference sequence). J gave up 1 base and V 1 base, and 8 bases lay outside the gene matches.

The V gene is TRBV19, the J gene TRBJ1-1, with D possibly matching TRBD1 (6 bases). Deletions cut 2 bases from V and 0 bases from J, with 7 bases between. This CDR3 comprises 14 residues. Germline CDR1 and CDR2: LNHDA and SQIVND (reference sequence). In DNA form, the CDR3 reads TGTGCCAGTAGTATACGGGACATGAACACTGAAGCTTTCTTT. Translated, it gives CASSIRDMNTEAFF.

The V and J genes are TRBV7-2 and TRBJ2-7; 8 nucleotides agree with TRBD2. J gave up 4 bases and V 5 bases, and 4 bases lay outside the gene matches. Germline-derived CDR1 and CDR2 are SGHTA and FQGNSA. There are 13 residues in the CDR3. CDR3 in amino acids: CASSMLAGYEQYF. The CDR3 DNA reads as TGTGCCAGCAGCATGTTAGCGGGATACGAGCAGTACTTC.

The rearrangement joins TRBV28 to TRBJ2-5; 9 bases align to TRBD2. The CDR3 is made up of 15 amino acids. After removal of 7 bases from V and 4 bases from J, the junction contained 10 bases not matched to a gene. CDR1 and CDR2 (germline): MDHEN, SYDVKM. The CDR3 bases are TGTGCCAGCACGGGGGGAGCGGGGGGAGGAGAGACCCAGTACTTC. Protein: CASTGGAGGGETQYF.

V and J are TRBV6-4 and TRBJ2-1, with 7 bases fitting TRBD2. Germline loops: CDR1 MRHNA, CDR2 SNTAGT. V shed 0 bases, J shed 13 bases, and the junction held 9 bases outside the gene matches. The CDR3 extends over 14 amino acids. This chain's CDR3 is CASSDSPGGGRQFF. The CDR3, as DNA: TGTGCCAGCAGTGACTCCCCGGGGGGTGGACGCCAGTTCTTC.

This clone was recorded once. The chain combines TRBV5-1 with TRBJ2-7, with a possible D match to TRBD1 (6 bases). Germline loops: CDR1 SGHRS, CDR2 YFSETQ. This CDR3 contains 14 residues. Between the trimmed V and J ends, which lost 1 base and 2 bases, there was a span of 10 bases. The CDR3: CASSLRWTAYEQYF. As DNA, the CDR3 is TGCGCCAGCAGCTTGAGGTGGACAGCCTACGAGCAGTACTTC.

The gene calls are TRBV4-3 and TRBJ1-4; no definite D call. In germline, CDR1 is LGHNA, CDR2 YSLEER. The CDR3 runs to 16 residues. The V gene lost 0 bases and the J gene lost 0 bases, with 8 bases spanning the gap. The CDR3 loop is CASSQDGLATNEKLFF. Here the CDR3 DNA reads TGCGCCAGCAGCCAAGACGGTTTAGCAACTAATGAAAAACTGTTTTTT.

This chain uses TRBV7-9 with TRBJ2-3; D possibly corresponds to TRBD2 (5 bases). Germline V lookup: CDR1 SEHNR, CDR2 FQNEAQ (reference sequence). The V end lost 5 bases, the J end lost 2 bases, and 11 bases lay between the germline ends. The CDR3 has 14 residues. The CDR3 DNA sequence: TGTGCCAGCAGCCCCGTGGAGGACACAGATACGCAGTATTTT. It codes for CASSPVEDTDTQYF.

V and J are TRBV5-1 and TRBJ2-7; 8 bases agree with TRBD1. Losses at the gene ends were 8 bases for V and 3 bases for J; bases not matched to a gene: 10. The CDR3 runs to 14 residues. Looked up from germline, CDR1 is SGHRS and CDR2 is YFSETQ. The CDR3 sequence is CASCRDRIYYEQYF. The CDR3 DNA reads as TGCGCCAGTTGCCGGGACAGGATATACTACGAGCAGTACTTC.

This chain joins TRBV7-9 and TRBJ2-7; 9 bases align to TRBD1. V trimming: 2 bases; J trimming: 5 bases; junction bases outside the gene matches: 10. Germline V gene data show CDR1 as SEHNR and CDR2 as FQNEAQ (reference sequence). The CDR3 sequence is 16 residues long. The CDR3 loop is CASSLPTGGELNEQYF. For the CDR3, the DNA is TGTGCCAGCAGCTTACCGACAGGGGGGGAACTGAACGAGCAGTACTTC.

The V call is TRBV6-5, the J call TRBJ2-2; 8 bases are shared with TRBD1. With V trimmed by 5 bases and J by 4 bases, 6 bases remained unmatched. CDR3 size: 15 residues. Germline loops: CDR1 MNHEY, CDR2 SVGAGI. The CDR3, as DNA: TGTGCCAGCAGTCCTCGACAGGGGCCCACCGGGGAGCTGTTTTTT. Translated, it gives CASSPRQGPTGELFF.

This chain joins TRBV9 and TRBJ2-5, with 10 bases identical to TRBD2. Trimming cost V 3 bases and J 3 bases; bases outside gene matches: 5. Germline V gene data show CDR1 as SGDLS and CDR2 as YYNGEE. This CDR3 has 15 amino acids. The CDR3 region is CASSEGLADKETQYF. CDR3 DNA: TGTGCCAGCAGCGAAGGACTAGCGGATAAAGAGACCCAGTACTTC. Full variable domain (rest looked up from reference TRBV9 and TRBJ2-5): DSGVTQTPKHLITATGQRVTLRCSPRSGDLSVYWYQQSLDQGLQFLIQYYNGEERAKGNILERFSAQQFPDLHSELNLSSLELGDSALYFCASSEGLADKETQYFGPGTRLLVL.

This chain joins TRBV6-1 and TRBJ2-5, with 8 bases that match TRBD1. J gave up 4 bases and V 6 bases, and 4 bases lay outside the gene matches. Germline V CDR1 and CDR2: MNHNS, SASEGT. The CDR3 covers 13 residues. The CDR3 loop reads CASRVTGVETQYF. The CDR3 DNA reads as TGTGCCAGCAGGGTGACAGGGGTAGAGACCCAGTACTTC.

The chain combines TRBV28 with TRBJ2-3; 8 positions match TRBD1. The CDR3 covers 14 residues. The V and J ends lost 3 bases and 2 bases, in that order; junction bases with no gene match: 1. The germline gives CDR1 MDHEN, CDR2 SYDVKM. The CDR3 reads CASSLGQDTDTQYF. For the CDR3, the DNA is TGTGCCAGCAGTTTGGGACAGGACACAGATACGCAGTATTTT.

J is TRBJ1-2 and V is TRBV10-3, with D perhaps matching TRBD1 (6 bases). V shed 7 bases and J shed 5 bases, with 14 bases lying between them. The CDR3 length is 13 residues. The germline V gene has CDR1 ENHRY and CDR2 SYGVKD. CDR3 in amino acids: CAINGGAGYGYTF. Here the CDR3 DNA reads TGTGCCATCAACGGGGGGGCAGGGTATGGCTACACCTTC.

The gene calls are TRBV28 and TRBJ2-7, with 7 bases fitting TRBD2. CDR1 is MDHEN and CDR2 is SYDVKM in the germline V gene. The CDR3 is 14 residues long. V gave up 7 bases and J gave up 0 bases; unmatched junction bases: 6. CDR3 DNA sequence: TGTGCCAGCAACGGACTAGTCAGCTCCTACGAGCAGTACTTC. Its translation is CASNGLVSSYEQYF.

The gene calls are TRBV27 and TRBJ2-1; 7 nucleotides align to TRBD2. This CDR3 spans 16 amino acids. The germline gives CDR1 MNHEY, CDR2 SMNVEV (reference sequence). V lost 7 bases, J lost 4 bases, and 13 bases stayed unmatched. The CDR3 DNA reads TGTGCCAGCACCCCGGTATTGGGGGGGTCTTACAATGAGCAGTTCTTC. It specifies CASTPVLGGSYNEQFF.

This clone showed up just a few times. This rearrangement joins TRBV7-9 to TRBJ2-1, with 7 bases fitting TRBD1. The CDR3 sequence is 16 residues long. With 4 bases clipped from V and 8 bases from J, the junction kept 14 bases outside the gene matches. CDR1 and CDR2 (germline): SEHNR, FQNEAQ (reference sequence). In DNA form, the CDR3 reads TGTGCCAGCAGCTCGAACAGGGGCAAGGGTCCGTATGAGCAGTTCTTC. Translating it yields CASSSNRGKGPYEQFF. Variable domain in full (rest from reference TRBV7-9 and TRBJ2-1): DTGVSQNPRHKITKRGQNVTFRCDPISEHNRLYWYRQTLGQGPEFLTYFQNEAQLEKSRLLSDRFSAERPKGSFSTLEIQRTEQGDSAMYLCASSSNRGKGPYEQFFGPGTRLTVL.

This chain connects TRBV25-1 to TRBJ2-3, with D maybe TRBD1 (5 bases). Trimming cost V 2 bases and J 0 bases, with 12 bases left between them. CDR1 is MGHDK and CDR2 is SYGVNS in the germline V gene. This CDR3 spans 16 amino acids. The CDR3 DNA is TGTGCCAGCAGTGAAGACAGAGTTTATAGCACAGATACGCAGTATTTT. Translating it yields CASSEDRVYSTDTQYF.

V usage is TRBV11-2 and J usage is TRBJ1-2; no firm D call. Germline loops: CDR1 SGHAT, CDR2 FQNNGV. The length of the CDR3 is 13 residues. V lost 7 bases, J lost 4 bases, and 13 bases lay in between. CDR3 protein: CASTSTEGYGYTF. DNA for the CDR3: TGTGCCAGCACCTCGACCGAGGGCTATGGCTACACCTTC.

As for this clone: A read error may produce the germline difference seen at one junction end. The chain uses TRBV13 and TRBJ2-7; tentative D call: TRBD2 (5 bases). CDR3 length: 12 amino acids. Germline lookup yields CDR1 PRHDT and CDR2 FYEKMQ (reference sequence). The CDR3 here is CASSLGLLGQYF. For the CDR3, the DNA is TGTGCCAGCAGCCTAGGACTGCTTGGGCAGTACTTC.

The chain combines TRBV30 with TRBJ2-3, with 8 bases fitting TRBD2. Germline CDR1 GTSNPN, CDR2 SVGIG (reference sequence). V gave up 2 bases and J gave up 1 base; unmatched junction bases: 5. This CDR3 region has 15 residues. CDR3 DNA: TGTGCCTGGAGTAAAGCGGGAGCGGGCACAGATACGCAGTATTTT. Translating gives CAWSKAGAGTDTQYF.

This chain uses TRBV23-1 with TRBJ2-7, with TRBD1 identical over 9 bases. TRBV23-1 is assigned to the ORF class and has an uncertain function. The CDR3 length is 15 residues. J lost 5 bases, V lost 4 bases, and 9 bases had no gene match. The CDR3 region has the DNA TGCGCCAGCAGTCCGCGAAGGCGACAGGGGGACGAGCAGTACTTC. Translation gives CASSPRRRQGDEQYF.

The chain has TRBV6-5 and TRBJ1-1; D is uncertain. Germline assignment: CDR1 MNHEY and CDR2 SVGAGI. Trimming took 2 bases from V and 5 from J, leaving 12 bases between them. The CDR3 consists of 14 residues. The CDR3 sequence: CASSYPTQVTEAFF. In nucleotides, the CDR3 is TGTGCCAGCAGTTACCCAACGCAGGTTACTGAAGCTTTCTTT.

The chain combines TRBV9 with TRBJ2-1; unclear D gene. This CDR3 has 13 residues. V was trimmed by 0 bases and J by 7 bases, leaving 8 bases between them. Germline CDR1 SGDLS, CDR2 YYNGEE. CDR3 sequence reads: CASSVVSTNEQFF. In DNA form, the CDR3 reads TGTGCCAGCAGCGTAGTGTCCACAAATGAGCAGTTCTTC. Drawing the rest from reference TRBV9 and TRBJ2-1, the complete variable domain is DSGVTQTPKHLITATGQRVTLRCSPRSGDLSVYWYQQSLDQGLQFLIQYYNGEERAKGNILERFSAQQFPDLHSELNLSSLELGDSALYFCASSVVSTNEQFFGPGTRLTVL.

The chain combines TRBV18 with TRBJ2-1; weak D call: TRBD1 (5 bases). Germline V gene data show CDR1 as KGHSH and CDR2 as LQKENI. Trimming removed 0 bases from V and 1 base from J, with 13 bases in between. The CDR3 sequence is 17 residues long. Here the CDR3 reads CASSPPVGQGSYNEQFF. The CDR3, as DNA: TGTGCCAGCTCACCACCGGTGGGGCAGGGATCCTACAATGAGCAGTTCTTC.

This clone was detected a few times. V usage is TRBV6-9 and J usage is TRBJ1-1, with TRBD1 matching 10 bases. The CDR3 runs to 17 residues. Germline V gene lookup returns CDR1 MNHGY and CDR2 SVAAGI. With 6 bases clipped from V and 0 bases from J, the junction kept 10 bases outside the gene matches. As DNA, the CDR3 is TGTGCCAGCAGAGAACCCCGGGACAGGGGCTTGAACACTGAAGCTTTCTTT. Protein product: CASREPRDRGLNTEAFF.

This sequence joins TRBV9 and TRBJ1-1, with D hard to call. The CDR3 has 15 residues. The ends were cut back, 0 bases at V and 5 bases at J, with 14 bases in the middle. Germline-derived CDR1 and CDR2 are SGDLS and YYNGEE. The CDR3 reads CASSVGGTRGTEAFF. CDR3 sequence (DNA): TGTGCCAGCAGCGTAGGTGGTACCCGGGGAACTGAAGCTTTCTTT.